This T cell receptor beta chain derives from a study of shared clonotypes between healthy human individuals. Some clones are missing from TCRdb's copy, which holds only in-frame ones; the method was immunoSEQ multiplex PCR. The data show some 2 million clones, roughly 95% seen once. The CDR3 is 15 amino acids. Per germline, CDR1 SGDLS and CDR2 YYNGEE. The V end was cut by 0 bases, the J end by 3 bases, with 13 bases between. CD45RO-negative cells were positively selected for CCR7, leaving out terminally differentiated effector memory CD45RA+ cells. The sequencing sample was made of naive CD8+ T cells sorted from blood. The chain has TRBV9 and TRBJ2-7; no definite D call. The sequence derives from a man between 18 and 35 years old in good health. DNA for the CDR3: TGTGCCAGCAGCGTAGCGGGTGATGTGATCTACGAGCAGTACTTC. Protein: CASSVAGDVIYEQYF.